The 18 T cell receptor beta chains below all came from one sample that was sequenced in a study of siplizumab effects on memory and regulatory T cells. Libraries were prepared by immunoSEQ multiplex PCR; TCRdb keeps only in-frame clonotypes and omits some of them. The sample has some 100,000 clones, about 91% seen once; the top ten hold about 0.15%. Sample: CD4+ T cells sorted from blood. The origin of the receptors is a human donor in good health.

The chain joins TRBV5-4 to TRBJ1-2, with 7 bases lining up with TRBD1. The V gene end was trimmed by 3 bases and the J gene end by 3 bases; junction bases not matched to a gene: 5. Germline V CDR1 and CDR2: SGHNT, YYREEE (reference sequence). CDR3 length: 14 amino acids. CDR3 in amino acids: CASSWIGQDYGYTF. The CDR3 nucleotides read TGTGCCAGCAGCTGGATCGGACAGGACTATGGCTACACCTTC.

The genes are TRBV6-1 and TRBJ1-3; D perhaps matches TRBD1 (6 bases). V was clipped by 2 bases and J by 6 bases, with 17 bases between them. The germline gives CDR1 MNHNS, CDR2 SASEGT. CDR3 size: 16 residues. CDR3 sequence (DNA): TGTGCCAGCAGTGAAAGGGCAGGGGCCATTCAAAACACCATATATTTT. Translated, it gives CASSERAGAIQNTIYF.

V gene TRBV19 combines with J gene TRBJ2-5, with unresolved D. Germline assignment: CDR1 LNHDA and CDR2 SQIVND (reference sequence). Trimming took off 2 bases at V and 4 bases at J, with 14 bases between the two ends. The CDR3 has 15 residues. This CDR3 reads CASSIPARGGETQYF. In nucleotides, the CDR3 is TGTGCCAGTAGTATACCAGCGCGAGGTGGAGAGACCCAGTACTTC. Full variable domain (remainder filled in from reference TRBV19 and TRBJ2-5): DGGITQSPKYLFRKEGQNVTLSCEQNLNHDAMYWYRQDPGQGLRLIYYSQIVNDFQKGDIAEGYSVSREKKESFPLTVTSAQKNPTAFYLCASSIPARGGETQYFGPGTRLLVL.

The chain is built from TRBV15 and TRBJ2-5, with D maybe TRBD1 (7 bases). The CDR3 spans 17 residues. Per germline, CDR1 LNHNV and CDR2 YYDKDF (reference sequence). The V end lost 2 bases, the J end lost 5 bases, and 21 bases lay between the germline ends. CDR3 loop: CATSRPFSTRGGETQYF. For the CDR3, the DNA is TGTGCCACCAGCAGACCCTTTTCGACTAGAGGGGGCGAGACCCAGTACTTC.

V is TRBV6-1 and J is TRBJ1-1; D remains ambiguous. Germline V gives CDR1 MNHNS, CDR2 SASEGT. The CDR3 runs to 14 residues. V lost 9 bases, J lost 0 bases, and 14 bases lay in between. The CDR3: CASSIRYMNTEAFF. CDR3 nucleotide sequence: TGTGCCAGTAGTATCAGATACATGAACACTGAAGCTTTCTTT.

The chain links TRBV28 to TRBJ2-5, with D unresolved. Trimming pared 5 bases from V and 5 bases from J, leaving 6 bases between. The V gene's germline CDR1 is MDHEN and CDR2 SYDVKM. The length of the CDR3 is 11 residues. CDR3 bases: TGTGCCAGCAGTCGAAGGGAGACCCAGTACTTC. Translation gives CASSRRETQYF. Filled out from reference TRBV28 and TRBJ2-5, the complete variable domain reads DVKVTQSSRYLVKRTGEKVFLECVQDMDHENMFWYRQDPGLGLRLIYFSYDVKMKEKGDIPEGYSVSREKKERFSLILESASTNQTSMYLCASSRRETQYFGPGTRLLVL.

This clone was picked up one time. The chain recombines TRBV18 with TRBJ1-6, with 8 bases lining up with TRBD1. Germline V CDR1 and CDR2: KGHSH, LQKENI. This CDR3 is built from 16 residues. The trim removed 3 bases at V and 10 bases at J, leaving 11 bases unmatched. CDR3: CASSPYQTGVDSPLHF. DNA for the CDR3: TGTGCCAGCTCACCGTATCAGACAGGGGTGGACTCACCCCTCCACTTT.

This rearrangement joins TRBV2 to TRBJ2-1, with D perhaps matching TRBD1 (6 bases). The length of the CDR3 is 14 residues. Trimming took 1 base from V and 2 from J, leaving 6 bases between them. Germline CDR1 SNHLY, CDR2 FYNNEI. CDR3 sequence: CASSEGQAYNEQFF. DNA for the CDR3: TGTGCCAGCAGTGAAGGACAGGCCTACAATGAGCAGTTCTTC.

J is TRBJ2-3 and V is TRBV5-1; 14 bases align to TRBD2. Per the germline V gene, CDR1 is SGHRS and CDR2 is YFSETQ. This CDR3 has 16 amino acids. Trimming cost V 2 bases and J 5 bases; bases outside gene matches: 4. The CDR3 region is CASSLEGLAGVDTQYF. CDR3 DNA sequence: TGCGCCAGCAGCTTAGAGGGACTAGCGGGGGTAGATACGCAGTATTTT.

The gene calls are TRBV10-1 and TRBJ2-2; D might be TRBD2 (6 bases). The CDR3 runs to 14 residues. The V gene lost 8 bases and the J gene lost 9 bases, with 19 bases spanning the gap. Looked up from germline, CDR1 is WNHNN and CDR2 is SYGVQD (reference sequence). The DNA of the CDR3 is TGCGCCAGCGGCGGGGAACCAATTTTAAGGGAGCTGTTTTTT. Its translation: CASGGEPILRELFF.

This clone was counted once. CDR3 region: CASSLRGGEETQYF. CDR3 nucleotide sequence: TGTGCCAGCAGCTTAAGGGGCGGGGAAGAGACCCAGTACTTC. The chain employs TRBV7-3 and TRBJ2-5; maybe TRBD2 (6 bases). This CDR3 is built from 14 residues. The germline V gene has CDR1 SGHTA and CDR2 FQGTGA. V dropped 1 base and J dropped 3 bases, with 9 bases sitting between them.

The V call is TRBV10-1, the J call TRBJ2-7; D is unresolved. Germline V gives CDR1 WNHNN, CDR2 SYGVQD (reference sequence). This CDR3 is built from 17 residues. The V end lost 2 bases, the J end lost 1 base, and 18 bases lay between the germline ends. The DNA of the CDR3 is TGCGCCAGCAGTGAGCGGCGCGGAAAAAAGGCTTCCTACGAGCAGTACTTC. Its translation is CASSERRGKKASYEQYF.

This clone appeared once. The V and J genes are TRBV6-5 and TRBJ2-1, with 10 bases matching TRBD1. The V segment lost 0 bases and the J segment 12 bases; nucleotides outside the gene matches: 11. This CDR3 is 16 amino acids long. The V gene's germline CDR1 is MNHEY and CDR2 SVGAGI. CDR3 in amino acids: CASSYSGGQGTYGQFF. CDR3 coding DNA: TGTGCCAGCAGTTACTCTGGGGGACAGGGGACCTACGGGCAGTTCTTC.

V gene TRBV7-2 combines with J gene TRBJ2-1, with TRBD2 identical over 10 bases. Germline CDR1 SGHTA, CDR2 FQGNSA. This CDR3 has 16 residues. With 3 bases clipped from V and 0 bases from J, the junction kept 2 bases outside the gene matches. The CDR3 protein is CASSLTSGHSYNEQFF. CDR3 DNA: TGTGCCAGCAGCTTGACTAGCGGGCACTCCTACAATGAGCAGTTCTTC.

J is TRBJ2-5 and V is TRBV2; the D gene is possibly TRBD1 (6 bases). V was pared by 5 bases and J by 5 bases, with 12 bases between. The CDR3 consists of 13 residues. CDR1 is SNHLY and CDR2 is FYNNEI in the germline V gene. CDR3 nucleotide sequence: TGTGCCAGCAGTCAAAACAGGGAGGAGACCCAGTACTTC. Protein sequence: CASSQNREETQYF.

This clone was observed once. J is TRBJ1-5 and V is TRBV19; D remains unclear. Germline CDR1 LNHDA, CDR2 SQIVND (reference sequence). This CDR3 comprises 15 residues. Between the trimmed V and J ends, which lost 6 bases and 2 bases, there was a span of 14 bases. CDR3 sequence: CASSQDRPGNQPQHF. The CDR3 DNA reads TGTGCCAGTAGCCAGGACCGACCGGGCAATCAGCCCCAGCATTTT.

The chain employs TRBV12-2 and TRBJ2-7; TRBD1 is taken as the D call from the table, unchecked against the DNA. TRBV12-2 is an annotated pseudogene. CDR3 size: 12 residues. CDR3 sequence reads: CASRLVGDMGYF. CDR3 nucleotide sequence: TGTGCAAGTCGCTTAGTAGGGGACATGGGGTACTTC.

In its sample, this clone was seen once. The rearrangement uses TRBV5-1 and TRBJ1-2; TRBD1 agrees at 8 bases. This CDR3 has 14 amino acids. The V segment lost 0 bases and the J segment 8 bases; nucleotides outside the gene matches: 6. From germline, CDR1 is SGHRS and CDR2 YFSETQ. In DNA form, the CDR3 reads TGCGCCAGCAGCTTGGTCGTCCAGGGGGCAGGCTACACCTTC. This encodes CASSLVVQGAGYTF.